This T cell receptor beta chain was captured in a study of OX40 agonist ivuxolimab in advanced cancers. Background on the study: Mean age about 60 years, range 23 to 79; 82.7% male. It was permissible to have had prior anti-PD-1, anti-PD-L1 or anti-CTLA-4 therapy, and less than 45% had some. Three patients showed partial responses: one hepatocellular carcinoma and two cutaneous melanoma cases.

The method was immunoSEQ multiplex PCR; TCRdb's version includes in-frame clones alone and lacks a portion of them. Of 35,000 to 40,000 clones listed, 70% to 85% were seen once; the top ten hold 15% to 20%. This TCR came from an adult with an advanced solid tumor such as melanoma, head and neck, liver or kidney cancer. This material consisted of CD4+ or CD8+ T cells sorted from blood, taken in a trial of the OX40 agonist ivuxolimab.

The CDR3 DNA is TGCGCCAGCAGCCAAGATGGGGGGCTAGCCAAAAACATTCAGTACTTC. Its translation is CASSQDGGLAKNIQYF. The chain joins TRBV4-1 to TRBJ2-4; tentatively, D is TRBD1 or TRBD2 (6 bases each). CDR3 length equals 16 residues. Trimming took 0 bases from V and 0 from J, leaving 9 bases between them. Germline loops: CDR1 MGHRA, CDR2 YSYEKL.